These T cell receptor beta chains were read from a single sample in a study of beta chain features in type 1 diabetes. Profiled with immunoSEQ multiplex PCR; TCRdb holds only in-frame clones, not every one. This table has under 95,000 clones, roughly 34% appearing once. The sequenced sample was stem cell memory CD4+ T cells from blood. These receptors were taken from a woman younger than 35 in good health. Both conserved end residues are part of each CDR3. The order of the fields is J gene, V gene, D gene, clone size, CDR3 protein, CDR3 DNA. The D gene is left open where the match is weak. Expanded clones get a size class; other rows say once, few or many, or leave the size out.

J gene: TRBJ1-1
V gene: TRBV18
D gene: TRBD1
clone size: NA
CDR3 protein: CASSTGSVSTEAFF
CDR3 DNA: TGTGCCAGCTCGACAGGGTCGGTAAGCACTGAAGCTTTCTTT

J gene: TRBJ2-2
V gene: TRBV30
D gene: TRBD2
clone size: few
CDR3 protein: CASQYTSDNTGELFF
CDR3 DNA: TGTGCCTCCCAATATACTAGCGATAACACCGGGGAGCTGTTTTTT

J gene: TRBJ1-5
V gene: TRBV30
D gene: TRBD1
clone size: few
CDR3 protein: CAWSVQGDQPQHF
CDR3 DNA: TGTGCCTGGAGTGTACAGGGGGATCAGCCCCAGCATTTT

J gene: TRBJ1-3
V gene: TRBV25-1
D gene: NA
clone size: NA
CDR3 protein: CASSPRGPLTGNTIYF
CDR3 DNA: TGTGCCAGCAGTCCTCGCGGGCCCCTCACTGGAAACACCATATATTTT

J gene: TRBJ2-5
V gene: TRBV13
D gene: TRBD1
clone size: NA
CDR3 protein: CASSLVPSGGEETQYF
CDR3 DNA: TGTGCCAGCAGCTTAGTCCCCTCAGGGGGCGAGGAGACCCAGTACTTC

J gene: TRBJ1-4
V gene: TRBV30
D gene: NA
clone size: NA
CDR3 protein: CAWSRVLSEKLFF
CDR3 DNA: TGTGCCTGGTCACGCGTTCTTAGTGAAAAACTGTTTTTT

J gene: TRBJ2-5
V gene: TRBV9
D gene: TRBD2
clone size: NA
CDR3 protein: CASSPGLAGGPSGETQYF
CDR3 DNA: TGTGCCAGCAGCCCCGGACTAGCGGGAGGGCCGAGCGGAGAGACCCAGTACTTC

J gene: TRBJ2-5
V gene: TRBV7-8
D gene: NA
clone size: NA
CDR3 protein: CASSFQGGQETQYF
CDR3 DNA: TGTGCCAGCAGCTTCCAGGGTGGGCAAGAGACCCAGTACTTC

J gene: TRBJ1-2
V gene: TRBV5-1
D gene: NA
clone size: NA
CDR3 protein: CASSFSGEWRYGYTF
CDR3 DNA: TGCGCCAGCAGCTTCTCGGGGGAGTGGCGCTATGGCTACACCTTC

J gene: TRBJ2-1
V gene: TRBV10-3
D gene: NA
clone size: few
CDR3 protein: CAISEFGGASYNEQFF
CDR3 DNA: TGTGCCATCAGTGAGTTCGGCGGGGCCTCCTACAATGAGCAGTTCTTC

J gene: TRBJ2-6
V gene: TRBV30
D gene: NA
clone size: NA
CDR3 protein: CAWRAYSGANVLTF
CDR3 DNA: TGTGCCTGGAGGGCTTACTCTGGGGCCAACGTCCTGACTTTC

J gene: TRBJ2-7
V gene: TRBV29-1
D gene: NA
clone size: few
CDR3 protein: CSVGGVYEQYF
CDR3 DNA: TGCAGCGTTGGGGGGGTCTACGAGCAGTACTTC

J gene: TRBJ2-7
V gene: TRBV6-5
D gene: TRBD2
clone size: NA
CDR3 protein: CASSYSGLAGNEQYF
CDR3 DNA: TGTGCCAGCAGTTACTCTGGACTAGCGGGAAACGAGCAGTACTTC

J gene: TRBJ1-1
V gene: TRBV7-6
D gene: NA
clone size: few
CDR3 protein: CASSLQRGEADTEAFF
CDR3 DNA: TGTGCCAGCAGCTTGCAACGGGGTGAGGCCGACACTGAAGCTTTCTTT

J gene: TRBJ2-7
V gene: TRBV15
D gene: NA
clone size: few
CDR3 protein: CATSREVGGPYEQYF
CDR3 DNA: TGTGCCACCAGCAGAGAAGTGGGGGGGCCCTACGAGCAGTACTTC

J gene: TRBJ2-3
V gene: TRBV7-2
D gene: TRBD2
clone size: few
CDR3 protein: CASSLWASGGGDTQYF
CDR3 DNA: TGTGCCAGCAGCTTATGGGCAAGCGGGGGCGGAGATACGCAGTATTTT

J gene: TRBJ2-2
V gene: TRBV27
D gene: NA
clone size: NA
CDR3 protein: CASSLSRTGELFF
CDR3 DNA: TGTGCCAGCAGTTTATCGAGGACCGGGGAGCTGTTTTTT

J gene: TRBJ1-4
V gene: TRBV18
D gene: TRBD1
clone size: NA
CDR3 protein: CASFTGGAGDEKLFF
CDR3 DNA: TGTGCCAGCTTTACAGGGGGCGCCGGGGATGAAAAACTGTTTTTT

J gene: TRBJ2-1
V gene: TRBV9
D gene: NA
clone size: NA
CDR3 protein: CASSVAGITGEQFF
CDR3 DNA: TGTGCCAGCAGCGTAGCTGGGATCACGGGGGAGCAGTTCTTC

J gene: TRBJ1-2
V gene: TRBV19
D gene: NA
clone size: NA
CDR3 protein: CASQPRQTYGYTF
CDR3 DNA: TGTGCCAGTCAACCACGACAGACCTATGGCTACACCTTC

J gene: TRBJ2-1
V gene: TRBV29-1
D gene: TRBD1
clone size: NA
CDR3 protein: CSVLGQGVGEQFF
CDR3 DNA: TGCAGCGTTCTAGGACAGGGGGTAGGTGAGCAGTTCTTC

J gene: TRBJ2-2
V gene: TRBV19
D gene: NA
clone size: NA
CDR3 protein: CASRRGEAVTGELFF
CDR3 DNA: TGTGCCAGTCGTAGGGGGGAGGCGGTCACCGGGGAGCTGTTTTTT

J gene: TRBJ2-3
V gene: TRBV15
D gene: TRBD2
clone size: NA
CDR3 protein: CATRRLAGGPDTQYF
CDR3 DNA: TGTGCCACCAGAAGACTAGCGGGAGGCCCAGATACGCAGTATTTT

J gene: TRBJ2-2
V gene: TRBV9
D gene: TRBD1
clone size: NA
CDR3 protein: CASSGRRGQGAYTGELFF
CDR3 DNA: TGTGCCAGCAGCGGCCGCCGAGGACAGGGGGCCTACACCGGGGAGCTGTTTTTT

J gene: TRBJ2-7
V gene: TRBV5-1
D gene: NA
clone size: few
CDR3 protein: CASSFFGSSSYEQYF
CDR3 DNA: TGCGCCAGCAGCTTTTTCGGGTCCTCCTCCTACGAGCAGTACTTC

J gene: TRBJ2-7
V gene: TRBV14
D gene: NA
clone size: NA
CDR3 protein: CASSQEFGFMPSPEQYF
CDR3 DNA: TGTGCCAGCAGCCAAGAATTCGGGTTTATGCCCTCTCCCGAGCAGTACTTC

J gene: TRBJ2-1
V gene: TRBV13
D gene: NA
clone size: NA
CDR3 protein: CASSLRASSYNEQFF
CDR3 DNA: TGTGCCAGCAGCTTAAGAGCAAGCTCCTACAATGAGCAGTTCTTC

J gene: TRBJ2-7
V gene: TRBV19
D gene: TRBD1
clone size: NA
CDR3 protein: CASSIGGQASEQYF
CDR3 DNA: TGTGCCAGTAGTATCGGAGGACAGGCTAGCGAGCAGTACTTC

J gene: TRBJ2-2
V gene: TRBV5-1
D gene: NA
clone size: NA
CDR3 protein: CASSSQDPTGELFF
CDR3 DNA: TGCGCCAGCAGCTCACAGGATCCGACCGGGGAGCTGTTTTTT

J gene: TRBJ2-3
V gene: TRBV2
D gene: NA
clone size: few
CDR3 protein: CASSFGRRGDTQYF
CDR3 DNA: TGTGCCAGCAGCTTTGGACGGAGGGGAGATACGCAGTATTTT

J gene: TRBJ1-2
V gene: TRBV7-9
D gene: NA
clone size: many
CDR3 protein: CASRSTLYGYTF
CDR3 DNA: TGTGCCAGCAGATCTACCCTCTATGGCTACACCTTC

J gene: TRBJ1-2
V gene: TRBV18
D gene: TRBD1
clone size: NA
CDR3 protein: CASSPQGQGYYGYTF
CDR3 DNA: TGTGCCAGCTCACCACAAGGACAGGGATATTATGGCTACACCTTC

J gene: TRBJ1-6
V gene: TRBV7-9
D gene: NA
clone size: NA
CDR3 protein: CASSRGTNSPLHF
CDR3 DNA: TGTGCCAGCAGCCGCGGGACTAATTCACCCCTCCACTTT

J gene: TRBJ2-2
V gene: TRBV9
D gene: TRBD1
clone size: few
CDR3 protein: CASGTLTGGDTGELFF
CDR3 DNA: TGTGCCAGCGGAACTTTGACAGGGGGCGACACCGGGGAGCTGTTTTTT

J gene: TRBJ2-4
V gene: TRBV6-6
D gene: TRBD1
clone size: NA
CDR3 protein: CASSLSGQGDIQYF
CDR3 DNA: TGTGCCAGCAGCCTATCGGGACAGGGGGACATTCAGTACTTC

J gene: TRBJ2-1
V gene: TRBV7-2
D gene: TRBD2
clone size: NA
CDR3 protein: CASSFSSGSRNEQFF
CDR3 DNA: TGTGCCAGCAGCTTTTCTAGCGGGAGTCGTAATGAGCAGTTCTTC

J gene: TRBJ1-2
V gene: TRBV7-8
D gene: NA
clone size: NA
CDR3 protein: CASSLQGSPRPNYGYTF
CDR3 DNA: TGTGCCAGCAGCTTACAGGGCAGCCCGAGACCTAACTATGGCTACACCTTC

J gene: TRBJ2-7
V gene: TRBV30
D gene: TRBD2
clone size: NA
CDR3 protein: CAWSAGGTFYEQYF
CDR3 DNA: TGTGCCTGGAGTGCGGGGGGGACATTCTACGAGCAGTACTTC

J gene: TRBJ2-3
V gene: TRBV11-2
D gene: NA
clone size: NA
CDR3 protein: CASSLRRDSYTDTQYF
CDR3 DNA: TGTGCCAGCAGCCTCAGGCGGGACTCTTACACAGATACGCAGTATTTT

J gene: TRBJ1-2
V gene: TRBV4-2
D gene: NA
clone size: NA
CDR3 protein: CASSQDGQNYGYTF
CDR3 DNA: TGTGCCAGCAGCCAAGATGGACAGAACTATGGCTACACCTTC

J gene: TRBJ1-1
V gene: TRBV27
D gene: NA
clone size: few
CDR3 protein: CASRSQGGGTEAFF
CDR3 DNA: TGTGCCAGCAGATCCCAGGGAGGGGGCACTGAAGCTTTCTTT

J gene: TRBJ2-3
V gene: TRBV7-2
D gene: TRBD2
clone size: NA
CDR3 protein: CASSLGTSGRADTQYF
CDR3 DNA: TGTGCCAGCAGCCTTGGGACTAGCGGGAGGGCAGATACGCAGTATTTT

J gene: TRBJ1-2
V gene: TRBV9
D gene: TRBD1
clone size: NA
CDR3 protein: CASSGTDRGENYGYTF
CDR3 DNA: TGTGCCAGCAGCGGCACGGACAGGGGTGAAAACTATGGCTACACCTTC